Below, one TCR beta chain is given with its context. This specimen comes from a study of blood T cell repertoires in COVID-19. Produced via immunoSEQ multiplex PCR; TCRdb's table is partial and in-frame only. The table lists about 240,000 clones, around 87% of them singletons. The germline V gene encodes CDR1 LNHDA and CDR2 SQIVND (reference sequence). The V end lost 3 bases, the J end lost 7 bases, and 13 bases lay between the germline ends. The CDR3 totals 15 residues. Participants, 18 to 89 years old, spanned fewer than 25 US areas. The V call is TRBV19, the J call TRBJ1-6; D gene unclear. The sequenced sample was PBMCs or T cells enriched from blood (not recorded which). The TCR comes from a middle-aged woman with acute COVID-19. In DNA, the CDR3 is TGTGCCAGTAGTATTGGGCAGATAGCGAATTCACCCCTCCACTTT. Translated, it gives CASSIGQIANSPLHF.